The next 20 T cell receptor beta chains were all read from a single sample in a study of shared clonotypes between healthy human individuals. Clones were sequenced by immunoSEQ multiplex PCR, and TCRdb holds only the in-frame ones, with some missing. Counted here are under 1,100,000 clones, approximately 80% occurring once; the ten biggest clones make up roughly 0.61%. Sequenced input: memory CD4+ T cells from PBMCs. The subset was: CD45RA-negative fraction. The receptors derive from a man aged 18 to 29 in good health. Some clones in this sample may be carry-over from other donors' samples.

The rearrangement uses TRBV7-9 and TRBJ2-3; no reliable D call. CDR3 length: 16 amino acids. Germline CDR1 SEHNR, CDR2 FQNEAQ (reference sequence). The V and J ends lost 0 bases and 2 bases respectively, with 12 bases between them. CDR3 sequence: CASSLARGAITDTQYF. The CDR3 DNA reads as TGTGCCAGCAGCTTAGCGCGAGGAGCGATCACAGATACGCAGTATTTT. Supplemented by reference TRBV7-9 and TRBJ2-3, the full variable domain reads DTGVSQNPRHKITKRGQNVTFRCDPISEHNRLYWYRQTLGQGPEFLTYFQNEAQLEKSRLLSDRFSAERPKGSFSTLEIQRTEQGDSAMYLCASSLARGAITDTQYFGPGTRLTVL.

With respect to this clone: Distinct nucleotide sequences in the sample also encode this CDR3. This chain's CDR3 is CASSRTGGGQPQHF. Here the CDR3 DNA reads TGTGCCAGCAGCCGGACAGGGGGCGGGCAGCCCCAGCATTTT. V is TRBV27 and J is TRBJ1-5, with 11 nucleotides matching TRBD1. V trimming: 6 bases; J trimming: 7 bases; junction bases outside the gene matches: 5. Germline CDR1 MNHEY, CDR2 SMNVEV (reference sequence). CDR3 length equals 14 residues.

This clone was recorded many times. The chain uses TRBV5-1 and TRBJ1-1; no definite D call. CDR3 length: 18 residues. Trimming removed 4 bases at V and 0 bases at J, with 22 bases between. Germline V gene sequence: CDR1 SGHRS, CDR2 YFSETQ. CDR3 sequence: CASSPEGFRGLMNTEAFF. Here the CDR3 DNA reads TGCGCCAGCAGCCCCGAAGGATTTCGGGGTTTGATGAACACTGAAGCTTTCTTT. The variable domain in full, completed from reference TRBV5-1 and TRBJ1-1, reads KAGVTQTPRYLIKTRGQQVTLSCSPISGHRSVSWYQQTPGQGLQFLFEYFSETQRNKGNFPGRFSGRQFSNSRSEMNVSTLELGDSALYLCASSPEGFRGLMNTEAFFGQGTRLTVV.

This clone was detected only a few times. The J gene is TRBJ2-7, the V gene TRBV5-1; D might be TRBD1 (6 bases). In germline, CDR1 is SGHRS, CDR2 YFSETQ. The V end lost 4 bases, the J end lost 4 bases, and 9 bases lay between the germline ends. This CDR3 has 12 residues. The CDR3 region is CASSIQGYEQYF. The CDR3 DNA is TGCGCCAGCAGCATACAGGGTTACGAGCAGTACTTC.

This clone came up a few times. The chain employs TRBV11-2 and TRBJ2-7; the D gene is possibly TRBD1 (5 bases). The CDR3 covers 14 residues. Deletions cut 6 bases from V and 5 bases from J, with 17 bases between. CDR1 and CDR2 (germline): SGHAT, FQNNGV. DNA for the CDR3: TGTGCCAGCAGAGCTATCAGGGTAGGCCACGAGCAGTACTTC. Amino acids: CASRAIRVGHEQYF.

This clone was found once. The rearrangement joins TRBV28 to TRBJ2-2; no reliable D call. This CDR3 region has 11 residues. V was pared by 6 bases and J by 8 bases, with 7 bases between. Germline values: CDR1 MDHEN, CDR2 SYDVKM. In DNA form, the CDR3 reads TGTGCCAGCAGCGCTTCGGGGGAGCTGTTTTTT. Translating gives CASSASGELFF.

The rearrangement links TRBV30 to TRBJ2-6; 8 positions agree with TRBD1. This CDR3 comprises 22 residues. The trim removed 6 bases at V and 0 bases at J, leaving 25 bases unmatched. In germline, CDR1 is GTSNPN, CDR2 SVGIG (reference sequence). The CDR3 DNA sequence: TGTGCCTGCCAATCCCTACGGACAGGGACTCTATTAAGCCTCTCTGGGGCCAACGTCCTGACTTTC. Protein sequence: CACQSLRTGTLLSLSGANVLTF.

V usage is TRBV15 and J usage is TRBJ2-1, with D possibly being TRBD1 or TRBD2 (5 bases each). V lost 0 bases to trimming and J lost 2 bases, with 8 bases between them. Germline V gene sequence: CDR1 LNHNV, CDR2 YYDKDF (reference sequence). The CDR3 loop spans 15 amino acids. As DNA, the CDR3 is TGTGCCACCAGCAGAGAAGGGACGACCTACAATGAGCAGTTCTTC. Protein sequence: CATSREGTTYNEQFF.

The rearrangement uses TRBV5-4 and TRBJ2-1; TRBD1 matches at 8 bases. The CDR3 extends over 14 amino acids. Germline V lookup: CDR1 SGHNT, CDR2 YYREEE (reference sequence). V gave up 3 bases and J gave up 12 bases; unmatched junction bases: 11. The CDR3, as DNA: TGTGCCAGCAGCTCCGGGACAGGTCCAATTGGGCAGTTCTTC. Its translation is CASSSGTGPIGQFF.

This clone was detected ten times or more. This sample includes further DNA sequences coding for the same CDR3. V and J are TRBV27 and TRBJ1-2, with 7 bases matching TRBD1. In germline, CDR1 is MNHEY, CDR2 SMNVEV (reference sequence). This CDR3 region has 15 residues. The V and J ends lost 3 bases and 4 bases, in that order; junction bases with no gene match: 8. The CDR3 loop reads CASSFGLGQFYGYTF. The CDR3 DNA reads as TGTGCCAGCAGTTTCGGATTGGGACAGTTCTATGGCTACACCTTC.

The rearrangement uses TRBV14 and TRBJ2-1; D is perhaps TRBD1 (5 bases). V was shortened by 1 base and J by 10 bases, with 29 bases between the two germline ends. CDR1 and CDR2 (germline): SGHDN, FVKESK. CDR3 length equals 19 residues. Written as DNA, the CDR3 is TGTGCCAGCAGCCAAGGCTTTTTGGGTGCAGGGATCATCTATCAGGAGCAGTTCTTC. Translated, it gives CASSQGFLGAGIIYQEQFF.

This clone was counted a single time. Other nucleotide sequences from this sample produce the same CDR3. The chain employs TRBV6-6 and TRBJ1-3; perhaps TRBD1 as D (5 bases). The CDR3 loop spans 14 amino acids. Per the germline V gene, CDR1 is MNHNY and CDR2 is SVGAGI (reference sequence). V dropped 2 bases and J dropped 0 bases, with 5 bases sitting between them. CDR3 loop: CASSYGGSGNTIYF. Here the CDR3 DNA reads TGTGCCAGCAGTTACGGGGGCTCTGGAAACACCATATATTTT.

This chain joins TRBV29-1 and TRBJ2-3; D not certain. Germline assignment: CDR1 SQVTM and CDR2 ANQGSEA. This CDR3 contains 14 residues. Trimming removed 4 bases at V and 0 bases at J, with 11 bases between. CDR3 nucleotide sequence: TGCAGCGTTGTTGAGGTGTCTAGCACAGATACGCAGTATTTT. Residues: CSVVEVSSTDTQYF.

The chain uses TRBV7-2 and TRBJ2-3; D gene uncertain. Germline lookup yields CDR1 SGHTA and CDR2 FQGNSA. The CDR3 loop spans 16 amino acids. Trimming cost V 5 bases and J 2 bases, with 17 bases left between them. CDR3 sequence: CASSLQSGSITDTQYF. The CDR3 coding sequence is TGTGCCAGCAGCCTCCAATCCGGATCAATCACAGATACGCAGTATTTT.

The V gene is TRBV5-1, the J gene TRBJ1-3; D uncertain. V gave up 3 bases and J gave up 4 bases, with 8 bases separating them. The CDR3 sequence is 13 residues long. CDR1 is SGHRS, CDR2 YFSETQ, per germline. The CDR3 region is CASSSDGGNTIYF. The DNA of the CDR3 is TGCGCCAGCAGCTCGGACGGAGGAAACACCATATATTTT.

This chain joins TRBV7-2 and TRBJ2-7; TRBD2 aligns across 7 bases. The V segment lost 1 base and the J segment 7 bases; nucleotides outside the gene matches: 16. CDR1 and CDR2 from the germline V gene are SGHTA and FQGNSA. The CDR3 length is 17 residues. The DNA of the CDR3 is TGTGCCAGCAGCTTAGGGTCCGGGGGGTTGGGTTTAAGGGAGCAGTACTTC. It is translated as CASSLGSGGLGLREQYF.

The table lists this clone with a few counts. The chain joins TRBV27 to TRBJ1-2; D gene uncertain. The germline CDR1 and CDR2 sequences are MNHEY and SMNVEV (reference sequence). The CDR3 loop spans 11 amino acids. Trimming took 8 bases from V and 4 from J, leaving 8 bases between them. The chain's CDR3 is CASRSFYGYTF. CDR3 nucleotides: TGTGCCAGCCGCTCCTTCTATGGCTACACCTTC.

V is TRBV27 and J is TRBJ2-7, with D perhaps TRBD2 (5 bases). This CDR3 contains 14 residues. Trimming took 5 bases from V and 2 from J, leaving 13 bases between them. Germline CDR1 reads MNHEY; CDR2 reads SMNVEV (reference sequence). The CDR3 protein is CASSRELGPYEQYF. Written as DNA, the CDR3 is TGTGCCAGCAGTCGGGAACTAGGTCCCTACGAGCAGTACTTC.

This clone appeared a few times. The chain employs TRBV25-1 and TRBJ2-5, with 7 bases lining up with TRBD1. V was pared by 3 bases and J by 2 bases, with 6 bases of the junction left unmatched. The CDR3 contains 15 residues. CDR1 and CDR2 from the germline V gene are MGHDK and SYGVNS. CDR3 DNA: TGTGCCAGCAGTGATCCGTCGGACAGGCAAGAGACCCAGTACTTC. Its protein is CASSDPSDRQETQYF.

Note on this clone: The sample holds other DNA sequences that translate to the same CDR3. The V call is TRBV6-1, the J call TRBJ1-1; D not certain. In germline, CDR1 is MNHNS, CDR2 SASEGT. V gave up 8 bases and J gave up 2 bases, with 12 bases separating them. This CDR3 region has 13 residues. Here the CDR3 reads CASSSQANTEAFF. CDR3 DNA: TGTGCCAGCTCCTCTCAGGCAAACACTGAAGCTTTCTTT.